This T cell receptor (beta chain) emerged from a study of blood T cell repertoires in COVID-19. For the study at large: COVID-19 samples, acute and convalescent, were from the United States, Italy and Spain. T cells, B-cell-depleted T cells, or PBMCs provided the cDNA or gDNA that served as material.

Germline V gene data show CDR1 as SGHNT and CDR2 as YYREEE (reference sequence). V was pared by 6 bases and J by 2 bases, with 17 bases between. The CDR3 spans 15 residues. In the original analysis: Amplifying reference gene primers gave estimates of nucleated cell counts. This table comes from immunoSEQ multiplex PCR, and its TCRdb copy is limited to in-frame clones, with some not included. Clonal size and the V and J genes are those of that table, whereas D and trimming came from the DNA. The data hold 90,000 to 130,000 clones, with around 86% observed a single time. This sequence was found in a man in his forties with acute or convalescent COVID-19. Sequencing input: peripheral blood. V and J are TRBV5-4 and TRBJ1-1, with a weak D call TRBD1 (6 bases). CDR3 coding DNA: TGTGCCAGCACCCCGAGGGCAGGGGAAAACACTGAAGCTTTCTTT. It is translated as CASTPRAGENTEAFF.